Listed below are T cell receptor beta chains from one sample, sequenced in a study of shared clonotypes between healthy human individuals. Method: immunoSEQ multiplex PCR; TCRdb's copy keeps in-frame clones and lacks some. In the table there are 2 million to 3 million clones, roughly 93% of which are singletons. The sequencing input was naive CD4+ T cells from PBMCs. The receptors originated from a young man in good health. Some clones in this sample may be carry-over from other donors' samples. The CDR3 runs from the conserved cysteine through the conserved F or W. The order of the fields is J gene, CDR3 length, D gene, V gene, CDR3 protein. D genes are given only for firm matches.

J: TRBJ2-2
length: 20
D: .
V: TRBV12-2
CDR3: CASREIPGLAGPIETGELFF

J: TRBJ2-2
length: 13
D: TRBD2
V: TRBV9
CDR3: CASTWEGTGELFF

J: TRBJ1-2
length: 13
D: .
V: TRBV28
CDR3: CASSAPGIVGYTF

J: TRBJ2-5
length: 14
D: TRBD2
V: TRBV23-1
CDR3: CASRLGAGEETQYF

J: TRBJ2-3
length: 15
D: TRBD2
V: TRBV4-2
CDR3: CASSQAGGGTDTQYF

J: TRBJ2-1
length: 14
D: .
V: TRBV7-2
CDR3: CASRPRGTYNEQFF

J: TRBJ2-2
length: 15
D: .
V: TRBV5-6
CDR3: CASSPEPGNTGELFF

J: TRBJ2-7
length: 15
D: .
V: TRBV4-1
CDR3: CASSQDETGLREQYF

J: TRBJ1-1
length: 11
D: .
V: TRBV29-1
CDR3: CSVQRTDEAFF

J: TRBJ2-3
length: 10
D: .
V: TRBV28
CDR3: CATTSDTQYF

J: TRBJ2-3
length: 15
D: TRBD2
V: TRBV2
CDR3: CASNSWGTSIDTQYF

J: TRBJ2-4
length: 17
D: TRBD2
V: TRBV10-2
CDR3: CASSLISGRVAKNIQYF

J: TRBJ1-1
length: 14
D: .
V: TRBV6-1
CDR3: CASSEQGGGTEAFF

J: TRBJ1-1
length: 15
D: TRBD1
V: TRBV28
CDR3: CASSSGTGFFTEAFF

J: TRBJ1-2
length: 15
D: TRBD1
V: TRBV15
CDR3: CATSRDRGGAYGYTF

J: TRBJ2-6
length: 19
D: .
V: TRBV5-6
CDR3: CASSPGGRQGYSGANVLTF